This T cell receptor (beta chain) was identified during a study of early T cells in non-severe SARS-CoV-2 infection. Study-level background: Sequenced bulk RNA came from whole blood that was unsorted, and chains were unpaired. Overall study findings and caveats: Matching results from VDJdb favored anti-spike CD8 responses, leaving private and CD4 specificities undetected.

Unique molecular identifiers were added to individual cDNA molecules. TCRdb called the 5' RACE reads again in MiXCR, with one record for every CDR3 protein. The sample lists 43,000 or so distinct CDR3 sequences, less than 8.5% occurring once. This clonotype came up many times. Antigen specificity is unknown. V shed 2 bases and J shed 9 bases, with 19 bases lying between them. This CDR3 has 15 residues. Germline lookup yields CDR1 SGHRS and CDR2 YFSETQ. This sequence originates from an adult who was a healthcare worker with PCR-confirmed SARS-CoV-2 infection or an uninfected control (not recorded which). The sample comprised whole blood. J is TRBJ2-3 and V is TRBV5-1; D possibly matches TRBD1 or TRBD2 (5 bases each). CDR3 DNA: TGCGCCAGCAGCTTTTTAGTATCGGGGCCGGGCACGCAGTATTTT. It translates to CASSFLVSGPGTQYF.